The 18 T cell receptor beta chains below all came from one sample that was sequenced in a study of T-cell reconstitution after alpha-beta-depleted transplantation in children. Unique molecular identifiers were incorporated into the prepared TCRbeta library. Each CDR3 protein is one row after TCRdb ran MiXCR on the PCR reads. Among 700,000 or so distinct CDR3 sequences listed, about 12% were seen once. The sequences come from PBMCs, collected before TCRalphabeta/CD19-depleted stem cell transplant. These receptor sequences come from a girl aged 2-10 years with congenital amegakaryocytic thrombocytopenia, due to receive a stem cell transplant.

This clonotype turned up a few times. This rearrangement joins TRBV18 to TRBJ2-6; D ambiguous. Germline values: CDR1 KGHSH, CDR2 LQKENI. Trimming cost V 2 bases and J 0 bases, with 8 bases left between them. The CDR3 is 16 amino acids. The CDR3 loop reads CASSPSRDSGANVLTF. In DNA, the CDR3 is TGTGCCAGCTCACCATCAAGGGACTCTGGGGCCAACGTCCTGACTTTC.

V is TRBV3-1 and J is TRBJ2-3; tentative D call: TRBD2 (6 bases). This CDR3 contains 17 residues. Germline V gene sequence: CDR1 LGHDT, CDR2 YNNKEL (reference sequence). V lost 3 bases and J lost 0, with 16 bases in between. The CDR3 sequence: CASSHGYPGVSTDTQYF. The CDR3 region has the DNA TGTGCCAGCAGCCATGGGTACCCGGGAGTGAGCACAGATACGCAGTATTTT.

The chain has TRBV12-3 or TRBV12-4 and TRBJ2-1; perhaps TRBD2 as D (6 bases). The CDR3 sequence is 13 residues long. V dropped 8 bases and J dropped 7 bases, with 15 bases sitting between them. The CDR3 sequence: CASRPHSGNEQFF. The CDR3 DNA follows: TGTGCCAGCCGACCCCATAGCGGTAATGAGCAGTTCTTC.

The chain employs TRBV10-3 and TRBJ2-7; no clear D. Per the germline V gene, CDR1 is ENHRY and CDR2 is SYGVKD. The CDR3 length is 17 residues. V was cut by 0 bases and J by 0 bases, with 15 bases left in between. The DNA of the CDR3 is TGTGCCATCAGTGAGTCGGGCGATTTCCTGACCTCCTACGAGCAGTACTTC. Its protein is CAISESGDFLTSYEQYF.

There are a few counts of this clonotype. The chain recombines TRBV7-9 with TRBJ2-1; maybe TRBD2 (6 bases). The V end lost 3 bases, the J end lost 7 bases, and 19 bases lay between the germline ends. Germline CDR1 is SEHNR and CDR2 is FQNEAQ (reference sequence). The CDR3 runs to 16 residues. The CDR3 DNA reads as TGTGCCAGCAGCTTCGTTCTCGGGGGTCAAGAGAATGAGCAGTTCTTC. It is translated as CASSFVLGGQENEQFF. Complete variable domain (other parts from reference TRBV7-9 and TRBJ2-1): DTGVSQNPRHKITKRGQNVTFRCDPISEHNRLYWYRQTLGQGPEFLTYFQNEAQLEKSRLLSDRFSAERPKGSFSTLEIQRTEQGDSAMYLCASSFVLGGQENEQFFGPGTRLTVL.

This clonotype has more than one count but fewer than ten. This sequence joins TRBV5-1 and TRBJ2-4; weak D call: TRBD2 (5 bases). Per the germline V gene, CDR1 is SGHRS and CDR2 is YFSETQ. V was cut by 0 bases and J by 5 bases, with 12 bases left in between. CDR3 size: 15 residues. CDR3 bases: TGCGCCAGCAGCTTGGGGATTTGGGGAGAAAACATTCAGTACTTC. It codes for CASSLGIWGENIQYF.

This clonotype has at least ten counts. This chain joins TRBV29-1 and TRBJ2-1; 9 nucleotides align to TRBD2. CDR3 length equals 15 residues. V was clipped by 7 bases and J by 4 bases; unmatched bases: 11. Looked up from germline, CDR1 is SQVTM and CDR2 is ANQGSEA. For the CDR3, the DNA is TGCAGCGCCGGAAAGTTCGCGGGAGGGTACAATGAGCAGTTCTTC. Translating it yields CSAGKFAGGYNEQFF.

This chain joins TRBV29-1 and TRBJ2-3; 11 bases are shared with TRBD2. CDR1 SQVTM and CDR2 ANQGSEA come from the germline V gene. CDR3 size: 16 residues. V was clipped by 2 bases and J by 5 bases; unmatched bases: 9. The CDR3 sequence is CSVEFAGLAGLDTQYF. The CDR3 DNA sequence: TGCAGCGTTGAATTTGCTGGACTAGCGGGTTTAGATACGCAGTATTTT.

This clonotype occurred many times. The chain links TRBV29-1 to TRBJ1-1, with D unclear. Trimming left V 4 bases short and J 1 base short, with 13 bases between. Germline-derived CDR1 and CDR2 are SQVTM and ANQGSEA. There are 14 residues in the CDR3. CDR3 region: CSVGPAGSNTEAFF. DNA for the CDR3: TGCAGCGTTGGTCCCGCGGGGTCGAACACTGAAGCTTTCTTT.

This clonotype was seen many times. The chain links TRBV28 to TRBJ1-3; no reliable D call. There are 13 residues in the CDR3. V gave up 2 bases and J gave up 0 bases, with 2 bases separating them. Germline V lookup: CDR1 MDHEN, CDR2 SYDVKM. CDR3 bases: TGTGCCAGCAGTTTAGTCTCTGGAAACACCATATATTTT. Amino acid sequence: CASSLVSGNTIYF.

This clonotype occurred many times. The rearrangement joins TRBV12-3 or TRBV12-4 to TRBJ2-1; TRBD2 matches 8 bases. The CDR3 sequence is 15 residues long. The ends lost 6 bases at V and 0 bases at J; junction bases unmatched: 4. This CDR3 reads CASSRLASSYNEQFF. CDR3 bases: TGTGCCAGCAGCAGACTAGCGAGCTCCTACAATGAGCAGTTCTTC.

This clonotype was detected a few times. The chain couples TRBV7-2 to TRBJ2-3, with TRBD2 matching over 8 bases. The length of the CDR3 is 17 residues. V gave up 4 bases and J gave up 1 base; unmatched junction bases: 10. The germline V gene encodes CDR1 SGHTA and CDR2 FQGNSA. The CDR3 is CASSYRGGRLGTDTQYF. In DNA, the CDR3 is TGTGCCAGCAGCTATCGGGGGGGTAGGTTGGGCACAGATACGCAGTATTTT.

This clonotype was recorded a few times. The CDR3 nucleotides read TGTGCCAGCAGCCAACTAGGCACCGGGAGCGCTGAAGCTTTCTTT. Protein sequence: CASSQLGTGSAEAFF. J is TRBJ1-1 and V is TRBV3-1, with D hard to call. This CDR3 is 15 amino acids long. Trimming shortened V by 2 bases and J by 6 bases, and 16 bases separated the two germline ends. Germline values: CDR1 LGHDT, CDR2 YNNKEL (reference sequence). Full variable domain (outside the CDR3, taken from reference TRBV3-1 and TRBJ1-1): DTAVSQTPKYLVTQMGNDKSIKCEQNLGHDTMYWYKQDSKKFLKIMFSYNNKELIINETVPNRFSPKSPDKAHLNLHINSLELGDSAVYFCASSQLGTGSAEAFFGQGTRLTVV.

This clonotype was seen a few times. The V call is TRBV4-1, the J call TRBJ2-1, with D uncertain. The CDR3 length is 13 residues. Germline CDR1 is MGHRA and CDR2 is YSYEKL. V lost 1 base and J 7 bases, leaving 8 bases between the germline ends. In DNA form, the CDR3 reads TGCGCCAGCAGCCAAGTTATAGGGAATGAGCAGTTCTTC. It translates to CASSQVIGNEQFF.

This clonotype was counted a few times. The chain employs TRBV5-5 and TRBJ2-7; 9 positions agree with TRBD1. The CDR3 spans 14 residues. The germline gives CDR1 SGHKS, CDR2 YYEKEE (reference sequence). J was trimmed by 6 bases and V by 2 bases; bases with no gene match: 6. This CDR3 reads CASSFPGTGSEQYF. The CDR3 DNA reads as TGTGCCAGCAGCTTCCCCGGGACAGGGTCCGAGCAGTACTTC.

The chain combines TRBV6-1 with TRBJ2-7, with 7 positions matching TRBD1. Trimming removed 6 bases from V and 0 bases from J; junction bases left unmatched: 11. There are 16 residues in the CDR3. Germline assignment: CDR1 MNHNS and CDR2 SASEGT. The CDR3 nucleotides are TGTGCCAGCAGACCCCCGGGACAGAGAAGCTCCTACGAGCAGTACTTC. This translates into CASRPPGQRSSYEQYF.

Ten or more counts support this clonotype. The V gene is TRBV21-1, the J gene TRBJ1-1. TRBV21-1 is recorded as a pseudogene. The CDR3 contains 16 residues. The CDR3 DNA is TGTGCCAGCAGCCAAACGCCCCAGTGGGTAAAAACTGAAGCTTTCTTT. This translates into CASSQTPQWVKTEAFF.

This chain joins TRBV20-1 and TRBJ2-7, with 9 bases identical to TRBD2. J lost 6 bases, V lost 3 bases, and 12 bases had no gene match. There are 15 residues in the CDR3. CDR1 and CDR2 (germline): DFQATT, SNEGSKA (reference sequence). The CDR3 region has the DNA TGCAGTGCTAGTGATCGGTTAGCGGGAGTCTTCGAGCAGTACTTC. Residues: CSASDRLAGVFEQYF.